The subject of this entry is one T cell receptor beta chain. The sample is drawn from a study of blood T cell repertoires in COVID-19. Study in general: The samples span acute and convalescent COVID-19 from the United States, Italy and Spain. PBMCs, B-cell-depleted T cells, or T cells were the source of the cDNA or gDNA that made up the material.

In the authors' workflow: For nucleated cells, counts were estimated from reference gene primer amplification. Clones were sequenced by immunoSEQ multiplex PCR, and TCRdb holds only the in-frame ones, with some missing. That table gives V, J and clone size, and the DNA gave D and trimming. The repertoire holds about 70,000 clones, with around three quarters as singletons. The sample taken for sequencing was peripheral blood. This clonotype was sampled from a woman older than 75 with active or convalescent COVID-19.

The CDR3 sequence is CASTSGGFSYEQYF. The DNA for the CDR3 is TGCGCCAGCACTAGCGGGGGGTTTTCCTACGAGCAGTACTTC. V and J are TRBV5-1 and TRBJ2-7; 11 bases are a match to TRBD2. Germline V gives CDR1 SGHRS, CDR2 YFSETQ. This CDR3 region has 14 residues. Unmatched junction bases numbered 3, after V lost 6 bases and J lost 1 base.